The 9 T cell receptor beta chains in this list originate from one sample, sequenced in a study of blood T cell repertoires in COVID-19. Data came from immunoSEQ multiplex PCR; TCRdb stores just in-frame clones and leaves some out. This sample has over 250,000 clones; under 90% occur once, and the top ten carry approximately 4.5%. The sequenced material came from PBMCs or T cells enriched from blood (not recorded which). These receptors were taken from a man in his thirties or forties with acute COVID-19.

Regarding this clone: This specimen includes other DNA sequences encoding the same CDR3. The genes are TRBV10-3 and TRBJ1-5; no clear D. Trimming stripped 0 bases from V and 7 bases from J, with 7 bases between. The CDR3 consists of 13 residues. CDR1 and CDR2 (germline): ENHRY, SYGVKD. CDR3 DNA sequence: TGTGCCATCAGTGAGTCGACGGGACAGCCCCAGCATTTT. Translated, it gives CAISESTGQPQHF.

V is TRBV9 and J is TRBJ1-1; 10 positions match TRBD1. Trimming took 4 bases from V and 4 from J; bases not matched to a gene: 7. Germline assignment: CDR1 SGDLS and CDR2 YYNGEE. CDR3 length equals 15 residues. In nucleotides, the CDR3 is TGTGCCAGCAGCAACCGACAGGGGGCCGGCACTGAAGCTTTCTTT. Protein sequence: CASSNRQGAGTEAFF. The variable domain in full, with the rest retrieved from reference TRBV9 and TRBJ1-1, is DSGVTQTPKHLITATGQRVTLRCSPRSGDLSVYWYQQSLDQGLQFLIQYYNGEERAKGNILERFSAQQFPDLHSELNLSSLELGDSALYFCASSNRQGAGTEAFFGQGTRLTVV.

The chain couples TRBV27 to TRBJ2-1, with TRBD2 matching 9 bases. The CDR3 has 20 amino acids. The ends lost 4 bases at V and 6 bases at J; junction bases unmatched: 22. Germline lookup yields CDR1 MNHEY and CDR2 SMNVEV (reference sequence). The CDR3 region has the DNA TGTGCCAGCAGTTACCGTAGGGGCGGGAGGGCTCCTACCTTCGGCAATGAGCAGTTCTTC. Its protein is CASSYRRGGRAPTFGNEQFF.

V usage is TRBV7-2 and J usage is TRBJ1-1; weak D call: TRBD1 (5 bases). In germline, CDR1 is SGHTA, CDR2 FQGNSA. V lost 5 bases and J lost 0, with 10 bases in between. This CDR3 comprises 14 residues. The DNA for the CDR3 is TGTGCCAGCAGCACGACAGCCTTGAACACTGAAGCTTTCTTT. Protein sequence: CASSTTALNTEAFF. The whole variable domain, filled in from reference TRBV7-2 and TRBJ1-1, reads GAGVSQSPSNKVTEKGKDVELRCDPISGHTALYWYRQSLGQGLEFLIYFQGNSAPDKSGLPSDRFSAERTGGSVSTLTIQRTQQEDSAVYLCASSTTALNTEAFFGQGTRLTVV.

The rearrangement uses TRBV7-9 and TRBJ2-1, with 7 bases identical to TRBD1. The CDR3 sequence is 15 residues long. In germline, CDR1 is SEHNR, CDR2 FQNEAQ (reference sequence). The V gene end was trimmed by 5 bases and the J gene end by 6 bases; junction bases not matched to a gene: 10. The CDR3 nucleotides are TGTGCCAGCAGCAAAAGGGGGCCTCCTATCAATGAGCAGTTCTTC. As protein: CASSKRGPPINEQFF.

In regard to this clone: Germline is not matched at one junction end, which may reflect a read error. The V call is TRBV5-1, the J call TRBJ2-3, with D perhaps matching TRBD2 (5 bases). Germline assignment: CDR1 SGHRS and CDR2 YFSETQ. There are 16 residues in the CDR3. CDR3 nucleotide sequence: TGTGCCAGCAGCTTGGGAGTCTCAGAGGGCACAGATACGCAGTATTTT. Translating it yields CASSLGVSEGTDTQYF.

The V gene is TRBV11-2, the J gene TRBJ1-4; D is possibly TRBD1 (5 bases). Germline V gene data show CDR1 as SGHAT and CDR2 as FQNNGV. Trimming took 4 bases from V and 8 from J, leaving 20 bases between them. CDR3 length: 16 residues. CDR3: CASSSLRGGVYEKLFF. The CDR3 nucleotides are TGTGCCAGCAGCTCCCTCCGGGGAGGGGTGTACGAAAAACTGTTTTTT.

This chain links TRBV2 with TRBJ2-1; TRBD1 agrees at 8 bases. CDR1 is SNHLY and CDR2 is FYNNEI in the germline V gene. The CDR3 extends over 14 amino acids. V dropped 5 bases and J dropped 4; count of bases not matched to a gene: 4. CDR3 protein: CASSPGQVYNEQFF. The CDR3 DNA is TGTGCCAGCAGTCCGGGACAGGTTTACAATGAGCAGTTCTTC.

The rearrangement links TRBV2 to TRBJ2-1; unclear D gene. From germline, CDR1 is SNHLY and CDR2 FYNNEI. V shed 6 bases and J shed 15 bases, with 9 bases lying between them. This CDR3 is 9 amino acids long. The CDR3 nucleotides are TGTGCCAGCAGCCCGCTCGGGTTCTTC. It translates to CASSPLGFF.